This paragraph covers one TCR beta chain sequence. This specimen comes from a study of OX40 agonist ivuxolimab in advanced cancers. Study-wide context: Head and neck, renal cell, melanoma or hepatocellular carcinoma were the cancers that dose-escalation patients had. Partial responses were achieved by three patients, of whom one had hepatocellular carcinoma and two had cutaneous melanoma.

V shed 0 bases and J shed 7 bases, with 15 bases lying between them. Germline V gene data show CDR1 as MNHEY and CDR2 as SMNVEV (reference sequence). CDR3 length: 15 amino acids. Any history of autoimmune disease or systemic immunosuppression disqualified patients. Here immunoSEQ multiplex PCR was the method, and the copy in TCRdb shows in-frame clones only, minus some. The table lists 70,000 to 100,000 clones, about 90% of them singletons. The genes are TRBV27 and TRBJ1-1; D possibly corresponds to TRBD1 (5 bases). Source: CD4+ or CD8+ T cells sorted from blood, taken in a trial of the OX40 agonist ivuxolimab. This TCR derives from an adult with an advanced solid tumor such as melanoma, head and neck, liver or kidney cancer. The CDR3 region is CASSLSTGSRDEAFF. For the CDR3, the DNA is TGTGCCAGCAGTTTATCAACGGGCAGCAGGGATGAAGCTTTCTTT.